This TCR beta chain appears in the sequencing data of a study of shared clonotypes between healthy human individuals. About this clone: Additional DNA sequences in this sample encode the identical CDR3.

Sorted-subset replicate PCRs used about 0.2 ug DNA, about 30,000 T cell genomes. The repertoire was sequenced with immunoSEQ multiplex PCR; TCRdb's copy has only in-frame clones and lacks some. This sample yields approximately 2.1 million clones, of which over 90% are seen a single time; under 0.45% belongs to the top ten. In germline, CDR1 is SGDLS, CDR2 YYNGEE. Between the trimmed V and J ends, which lost 2 bases and 0 bases, there was a span of 9 bases. CDR3 length: 15 amino acids. This TCR derives from a young man in good health. Some clones in this sample may be carry-over from other donors' samples. What was sequenced was naive CD4+ T cells from PBMCs. The subset denotes: CD45RA+ positively selected. The V gene is TRBV9, the J gene TRBJ2-1; tentative D call: TRBD2 (6 bases). CDR3 in DNA: TGTGCCAGCAGCGTTATGGGGGGCTCCTACAATGAGCAGTTCTTC. It yields the protein CASSVMGGSYNEQFF.